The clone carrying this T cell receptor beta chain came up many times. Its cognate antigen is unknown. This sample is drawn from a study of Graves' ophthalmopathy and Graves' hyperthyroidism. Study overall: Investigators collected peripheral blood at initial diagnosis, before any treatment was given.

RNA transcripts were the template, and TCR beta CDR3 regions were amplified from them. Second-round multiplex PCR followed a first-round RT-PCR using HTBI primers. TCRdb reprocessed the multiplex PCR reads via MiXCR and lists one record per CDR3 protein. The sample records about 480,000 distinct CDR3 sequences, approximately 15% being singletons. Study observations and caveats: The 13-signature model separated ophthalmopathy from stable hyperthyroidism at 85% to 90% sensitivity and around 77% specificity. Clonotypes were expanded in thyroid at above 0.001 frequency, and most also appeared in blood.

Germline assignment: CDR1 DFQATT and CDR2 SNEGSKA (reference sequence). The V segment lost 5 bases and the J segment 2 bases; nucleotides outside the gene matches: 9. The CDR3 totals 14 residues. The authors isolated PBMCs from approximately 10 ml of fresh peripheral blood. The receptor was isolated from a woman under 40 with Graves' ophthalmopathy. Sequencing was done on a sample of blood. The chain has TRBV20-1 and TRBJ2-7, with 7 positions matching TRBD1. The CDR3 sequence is CSAELRQGPYEQYF. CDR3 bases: TGCAGTGCTGAGCTACGACAGGGCCCCTACGAGCAGTACTTC.